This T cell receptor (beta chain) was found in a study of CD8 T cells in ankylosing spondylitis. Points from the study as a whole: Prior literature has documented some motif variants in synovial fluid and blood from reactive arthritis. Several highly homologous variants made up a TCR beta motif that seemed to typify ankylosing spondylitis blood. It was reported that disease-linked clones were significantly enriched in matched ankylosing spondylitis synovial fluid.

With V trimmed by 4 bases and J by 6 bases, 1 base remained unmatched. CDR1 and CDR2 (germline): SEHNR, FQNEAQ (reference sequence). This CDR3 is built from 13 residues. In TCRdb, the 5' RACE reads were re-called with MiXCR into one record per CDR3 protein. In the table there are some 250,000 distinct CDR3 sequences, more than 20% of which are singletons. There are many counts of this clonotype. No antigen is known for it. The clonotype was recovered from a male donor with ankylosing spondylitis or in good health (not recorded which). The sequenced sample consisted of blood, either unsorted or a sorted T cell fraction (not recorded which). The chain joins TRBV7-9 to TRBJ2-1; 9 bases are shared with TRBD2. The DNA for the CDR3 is TGTGCCAGCAGCTCTAGCGGGGTCAATGAGCAGTTCTTC. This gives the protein CASSSSGVNEQFF.